The 31 T cell receptor beta chains given below trace back to one sample, sequenced in a study of blood T cell repertoires in COVID-19. The method was immunoSEQ multiplex PCR; TCRdb's version includes in-frame clones alone and lacks a portion of them. The sample yields 55,000 to 75,000 clones, around 92% seen once. The specimen was peripheral blood. The origin of the receptors is a man aged 60-69 years with acute or convalescent COVID-19.

The rearrangement joins TRBV24-1 to TRBJ1-2, with TRBD1 matching over 8 bases. Germline values: CDR1 KGHDR, CDR2 SFDVKD. The CDR3 sequence is 13 residues long. V shed 4 bases and J 7 bases; nucleotides not matched to a gene: 4. CDR3 protein: CATSETGDRGYTF. As DNA, the CDR3 is TGTGCCACCAGTGAGACAGGGGATCGTGGCTACACCTTC.

In this sample, this clone turned up once. The V and J genes are TRBV6-6 and TRBJ1-4, with D uncertain. CDR1 MNHNY and CDR2 SVGAGI come from the germline V gene (reference sequence). V lost 2 bases, J lost 3 bases, and 4 bases lay in between. This CDR3 is 13 amino acids long. The CDR3 sequence is CASSYGANEKLFF. CDR3 in DNA: TGTGCCAGCAGTTACGGAGCTAATGAAAAACTGTTTTTT.

The chain employs TRBV6-5 and TRBJ1-1, with D tentatively TRBD1 (5 bases). With 7 bases removed from V and 1 base from J, the gap between germline ends came to 13 bases. This CDR3 contains 14 residues. Germline values: CDR1 MNHEY, CDR2 SVGAGI. CDR3 region: CASTPGSSNTEAFF. The CDR3, as DNA: TGTGCCAGCACTCCAGGGTCCTCGAACACTGAAGCTTTCTTT.

The CDR3 protein is CASSLEGRAVTDTQYF. The CDR3 region has the DNA TGTGCCAGCAGCTTGGAGGGGCGTGCTGTCACAGATACGCAGTATTTT. This chain connects TRBV5-8 to TRBJ2-3; a possible D gene is TRBD1 (5 bases). CDR1 and CDR2 (germline): SGHTS, YDEGEE. The V end was cut by 0 bases, the J end by 2 bases, with 13 bases between. CDR3 length equals 16 residues.

V and J are TRBV15 and TRBJ2-1; perhaps TRBD1 as D (6 bases). This CDR3 contains 13 residues. V shed 5 bases and J shed 4 bases, with 9 bases lying between them. The germline gives CDR1 LNHNV, CDR2 YYDKDF (reference sequence). CDR3: CATSGDMYNEQFF. The CDR3 nucleotides read TGTGCCACCAGCGGGGACATGTACAATGAGCAGTTCTTC.

The chain joins TRBV29-1 to TRBJ1-2; 7 positions agree with TRBD1. Germline V CDR1 and CDR2: SQVTM, ANQGSEA. V lost 7 bases to trimming and J lost 3 bases; unmatched junction nucleotides: 5. The CDR3 sequence is 12 residues long. The CDR3 here is CSGQGSDYGYTF. The CDR3 region has the DNA TGCAGCGGACAGGGCTCCGACTATGGCTACACCTTC.

This sequence joins TRBV27 and TRBJ1-4; possibly TRBD1 for D (6 bases). Germline V gene sequence: CDR1 MNHEY, CDR2 SMNVEV (reference sequence). Trimming shortened V by 6 bases and J by 5 bases, and 13 bases separated the two germline ends. This CDR3 is built from 14 residues. For the CDR3, the DNA is TGTGCCAGCAGCCTGAGGGGGGGCAATGAAAAACTGTTTTTT. Residues: CASSLRGGNEKLFF.

This chain links TRBV18 with TRBJ1-5; D perhaps matches TRBD1 (5 bases). V was shortened by 1 base and J by 1 base, with 8 bases between the two germline ends. CDR3 size: 15 residues. Germline CDR1 is KGHSH and CDR2 is LQKENI. CDR3 bases: TGTGCCAGCTCACCACAGGGGAACAGCAATCAGCCCCAGCATTTT. This encodes CASSPQGNSNQPQHF.

V and J are TRBV7-9 and TRBJ1-2, with D uncertain. The CDR3 has 18 amino acids. V was cut by 5 bases and J by 8 bases, with 30 bases left in between. The germline V gene encodes CDR1 SEHNR and CDR2 FQNEAQ (reference sequence). CDR3 sequence (DNA): TGTGCCAGCAGCCTGTTAGCGTTTTATGGACTTGGGGATTGGGGCTACACCTTC. As protein: CASSLLAFYGLGDWGYTF.

The chain carries TRBV5-1 and TRBJ2-7; D is possibly TRBD1 (6 bases). Trimming removed 0 bases at V and 0 bases at J, with 13 bases between. The CDR3 consists of 16 residues. Germline CDR1 SGHRS, CDR2 YFSETQ. As DNA, the CDR3 is TGCGCCAGCAGCTTGGATGGGGACACTCTCTCCTACGAGCAGTACTTC. This codes for CASSLDGDTLSYEQYF. Together with reference TRBV5-1 and TRBJ2-7, the CDR3 gives the full variable domain: KAGVTQTPRYLIKTRGQQVTLSCSPISGHRSVSWYQQTPGQGLQFLFEYFSETQRNKGNFPGRFSGRQFSNSRSEMNVSTLELGDSALYLCASSLDGDTLSYEQYFGPGTRLTVT.

This chain connects TRBV5-1 to TRBJ2-3, with D possibly matching TRBD1 (5 bases). Germline CDR1 is SGHRS and CDR2 is YFSETQ. Trimming removed 0 bases at V and 8 bases at J, with 16 bases between. CDR3 length: 15 amino acids. Written as DNA, the CDR3 is TGCGCCAGCAGCTTGGTGGTAGCCAATCAGGGTACGCAGTATTTT. Protein sequence: CASSLVVANQGTQYF.

This clone showed up just once. The chain joins TRBV5-4 to TRBJ1-1, with 7 nucleotides matching TRBD1. Germline values: CDR1 SGHNT, CDR2 YYREEE (reference sequence). Trimming removed 4 bases from V and 5 bases from J; junction bases left unmatched: 14. This CDR3 spans 16 amino acids. CDR3 nucleotides: TGTGCCAGCAGCACGGGACAGCCGGGAGGGTGGACTGAAGCTTTCTTT. Residues: CASSTGQPGGWTEAFF.

This sequence joins TRBV10-3 and TRBJ2-1; 9 nucleotides match TRBD2. Trimming removed 4 bases from V and 2 bases from J; junction bases left unmatched: 3. The CDR3 extends over 15 amino acids. Germline-derived CDR1 and CDR2 are ENHRY and SYGVKD. This chain's CDR3 is CAISGSGGPYNEQFF. In DNA form, the CDR3 reads TGTGCCATCAGTGGTAGCGGGGGACCCTACAATGAGCAGTTCTTC.

This CDR3 is CASSSGRDNQPQHF. As DNA, the CDR3 is TGTGCCAGCAGCTCAGGACGGGACAATCAGCCCCAGCATTTT. V is TRBV11-2 and J is TRBJ1-5; unclear D gene. Germline-derived CDR1 and CDR2 are SGHAT and FQNNGV. The ends were cut back, 4 bases at V and 3 bases at J, with 10 bases in the middle. The CDR3 spans 14 residues.

The rearrangement joins TRBV18 to TRBJ1-1; D uncertain. Germline CDR1 KGHSH, CDR2 LQKENI. This CDR3 contains 12 residues. Trimming removed 3 bases from V and 7 bases from J, with 9 bases in between. The CDR3 spells CASSPSSGEAFF. CDR3 nucleotides: TGTGCCAGCTCACCCTCCTCAGGTGAAGCTTTCTTT.

This clone came up a few times. The CDR3 nucleotides are TGTGCCAGCCGGGACAGGGGGTTGTATTCACCCCTCCACTTT. It specifies CASRDRGLYSPLHF. V gene TRBV19 combines with J gene TRBJ1-6, with TRBD1 matching 11 bases. Germline V gene lookup returns CDR1 LNHDA and CDR2 SQIVND (reference sequence). V trimming: 9 bases; J trimming: 8 bases; junction bases outside the gene matches: 6. The CDR3 has 14 residues. The whole variable domain, remainder taken from reference TRBV19 and TRBJ1-6, is DGGITQSPKYLFRKEGQNVTLSCEQNLNHDAMYWYRQDPGQGLRLIYYSQIVNDFQKGDIAEGYSVSREKKESFPLTVTSAQKNPTAFYLCASRDRGLYSPLHFGNGTRLTVT.

The chain joins TRBV5-6 to TRBJ1-3; perhaps TRBD1 as D (5 bases). The V end was cut by 0 bases, the J end by 0 bases, with 10 bases between. This CDR3 comprises 16 residues. Germline CDR1 and CDR2: SGHDT and YYEEEE. In DNA form, the CDR3 reads TGTGCCAGCAGCTTGGCCGGGGGGAGCTCTGGAAACACCATATATTTT. Encoded protein: CASSLAGGSSGNTIYF.

The chain carries TRBV30 and TRBJ1-1; D is undetermined. The V and J ends lost 4 bases and 1 base respectively, with 10 bases between them. The CDR3 sequence is 13 residues long. CDR1 GTSNPN and CDR2 SVGIG come from the germline V gene (reference sequence). DNA for the CDR3: TGTGCCTGGAAATTTACGGGGAACACTGAAGCTTTCTTT. Translating gives CAWKFTGNTEAFF.

This clone was recorded a few times. This specimen includes other DNA sequences encoding the same CDR3. The CDR3 nucleotides read TGCAGCGGGGAGGGAGCTAACTATGGCTACACCTTC. Its translation: CSGEGANYGYTF. V and J are TRBV29-1 and TRBJ1-2; D remains unclear. V gave up 7 bases and J gave up 0 bases, with 9 bases separating them. Germline values: CDR1 SQVTM, CDR2 ANQGSEA. The CDR3 consists of 12 residues.

V gene TRBV6-1 combines with J gene TRBJ2-3; 9 nucleotides match TRBD2. The germline gives CDR1 MNHNS, CDR2 SASEGT. This CDR3 spans 19 amino acids. Trimming took 1 base from V and 7 from J; bases not matched to a gene: 18. CDR3 sequence reads: CASSEEGIAGATRGYTQYF. In DNA form, the CDR3 reads TGTGCCAGCAGTGAAGAGGGAATAGCGGGGGCGACTCGGGGTTATACGCAGTATTTT.

The chain couples TRBV6-2 or TRBV6-3 to TRBJ1-2; 7 positions match TRBD1. The CDR3 has 13 residues. CDR1 MNHEY and CDR2 SVGEGT come from the germline V gene. Trimming at V came to 2 bases and at J to 4 bases, leaving 1 base not matched to a gene. The CDR3 DNA sequence: TGTGCCAGCAGTTACGGACAGGTCTATGGCTACACCTTC. Protein product: CASSYGQVYGYTF.

CDR3 in DNA: TGTGCCTGGAGCCTCGGAGACACAGATACGCAGTATTTT. Amino acids: CAWSLGDTDTQYF. The chain combines TRBV30 with TRBJ2-3; D is ambiguous. The CDR3 runs 13 residues. Germline values: CDR1 GTSNPN, CDR2 SVGIG (reference sequence). V was pared by 3 bases and J by 2 bases, with 9 bases between.

V gene TRBV15 combines with J gene TRBJ2-7; 9 bases map to TRBD1. The germline gives CDR1 LNHNV, CDR2 YYDKDF (reference sequence). V gave up 5 bases and J gave up 7 bases; unmatched junction bases: 12. The CDR3 extends over 15 amino acids. The CDR3 spells CATSLRGTGQKEQYF. The CDR3 DNA sequence: TGTGCCACCAGCTTGCGTGGGACAGGGCAAAAAGAGCAGTACTTC. Full variable domain (missing parts from reference TRBV15 and TRBJ2-7): DAMVIQNPRYQVTQFGKPVTLSCSQTLNHNVMYWYQQKSSQAPKLLFHYYDKDFNNEADTPDNFQSRRPNTSFCFLDIRSPGLGDTAMYLCATSLRGTGQKEQYFGPGTRLTVT.

Written as DNA, the CDR3 is TGTGCCAGCAGCTCGCGGGGGGCCTGGGGCTACACCTTC. Amino acid sequence: CASSSRGAWGYTF. The chain carries TRBV13 and TRBJ1-2; tentatively, D is TRBD1 (6 bases). Per germline, CDR1 PRHDT and CDR2 FYEKMQ (reference sequence). Trimming left V 4 bases short and J 8 bases short, with 14 bases between. The CDR3 is made up of 13 amino acids.

V is TRBV6-5 and J is TRBJ2-4; 7 bases are a match to TRBD2. Germline values: CDR1 MNHEY, CDR2 SVGAGI. The CDR3 runs to 15 residues. Trimming at V came to 0 bases and at J to 7 bases, leaving 6 bases not matched to a gene. CDR3 loop: CASSYSQFGGNIQYF. CDR3 nucleotides: TGTGCCAGCAGTTACTCGCAGTTCGGGGGGAACATTCAGTACTTC.

The chain recombines TRBV9 with TRBJ1-3, with D tentatively TRBD1 (5 bases). The CDR3 totals 15 residues. Germline-derived CDR1 and CDR2 are SGDLS and YYNGEE. The germline V and J ends were trimmed by 0 bases and 3 bases, with 10 bases remaining between them. DNA of the CDR3: TGTGCCAGCAGCGTAGGTCAGGGTGGTGGAAACACCATATATTTT. This sequence encodes CASSVGQGGGNTIYF.

This clone was observed a single time. The chain has TRBV7-2 and TRBJ1-2, with 8 bases matching TRBD1. The CDR3 spans 18 residues. Trimming took 2 bases from V and 4 from J; bases not matched to a gene: 15. Germline CDR1 is SGHTA and CDR2 is FQGNSA. The CDR3 is CASSLRTGTGSQIYGYTF. The CDR3 DNA is TGTGCCAGCAGCTTACGGACCGGGACAGGAAGCCAAATCTATGGCTACACCTTC.

This chain links TRBV5-1 with TRBJ1-1; the D is unclear. The CDR3 is made up of 13 amino acids. Trimming stripped 4 bases from V and 6 bases from J, with 13 bases between. The germline V gene has CDR1 SGHRS and CDR2 YFSETQ. The CDR3 nucleotides are TGCGCCAGCAGCACTCTCGGGTTATCTGAAGCTTTCTTT. It codes for CASSTLGLSEAFF.

J is TRBJ2-3 and V is TRBV4-1, with 8 bases identical to TRBD2. This CDR3 has 18 residues. The J segment lost 0 bases and the V segment lost 0 bases, leaving 8 bases of the junction unmatched. Looked up from germline, CDR1 is MGHRA and CDR2 is YSYEKL. CDR3 coding DNA: TGCGCCAGCAGCCAAGACCCCCCGGGAGGGGTGAGCACAGATACGCAGTATTTT. Its translation is CASSQDPPGGVSTDTQYF.

This clone was detected only once. This same CDR3 is encoded by further DNA sequences in the sample. This chain uses TRBV7-9 with TRBJ1-1; tentative D call: TRBD1 (6 bases). V was pared by 5 bases and J by 2 bases, with 9 bases between. The CDR3 is 13 residues long. Per the germline V gene, CDR1 is SEHNR and CDR2 is FQNEAQ (reference sequence). The CDR3 DNA is TGTGCCAGCAGCCTACAGGGTAACACTGAAGCTTTCTTT. This sequence encodes CASSLQGNTEAFF.

The CDR3 DNA is TGTGCCAGCAGCCAAGTCCACAGGGATGGCTACACCTTC. Amino acid sequence: CASSQVHRDGYTF. The chain joins TRBV4-2 to TRBJ1-2; a possible D gene is TRBD1 (6 bases). Germline assignment: CDR1 LGHNA and CDR2 YNFKEQ. The CDR3 consists of 13 residues. Trimming removed 1 base at V and 6 bases at J, with 9 bases between.